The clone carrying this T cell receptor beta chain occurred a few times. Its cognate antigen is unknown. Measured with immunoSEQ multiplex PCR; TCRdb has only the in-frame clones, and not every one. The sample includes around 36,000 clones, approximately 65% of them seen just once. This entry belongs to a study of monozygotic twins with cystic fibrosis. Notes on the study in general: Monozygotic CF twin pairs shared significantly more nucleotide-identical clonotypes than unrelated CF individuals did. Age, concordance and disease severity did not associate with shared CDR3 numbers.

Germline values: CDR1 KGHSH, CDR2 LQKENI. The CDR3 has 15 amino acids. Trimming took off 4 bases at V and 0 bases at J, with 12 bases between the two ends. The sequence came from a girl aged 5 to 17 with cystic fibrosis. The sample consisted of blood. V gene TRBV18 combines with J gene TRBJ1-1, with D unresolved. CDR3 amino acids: CASSRIAVVNTEAFF. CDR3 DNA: TGTGCCAGCTCACGTATAGCAGTAGTGAACACTGAAGCTTTCTTT.